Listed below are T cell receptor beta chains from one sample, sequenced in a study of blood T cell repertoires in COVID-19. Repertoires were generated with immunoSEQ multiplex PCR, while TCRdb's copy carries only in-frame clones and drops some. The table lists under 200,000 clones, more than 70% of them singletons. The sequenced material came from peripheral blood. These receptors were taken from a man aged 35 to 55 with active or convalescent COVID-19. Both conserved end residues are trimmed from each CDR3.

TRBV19	ASSTSAGGGEQY
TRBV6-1	ASSDGGTSRIYQY
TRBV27	ASSRKTGTGETEQY
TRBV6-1	ASSGILLAGTSSEQF
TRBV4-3	ASSQTNTGTGVRAEAF
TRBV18	ASSPAGDGYYEQY
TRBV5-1	ASSQRTGGQETQY
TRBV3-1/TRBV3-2	ASSPRPLRSSGNTIY
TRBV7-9	ASSLQGGLVGTQY
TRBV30	AWSPPGQPNQPQH
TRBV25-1	ASSEFGAGYT
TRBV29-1	SVSGDTEAF